These 19 T cell receptor beta chains originate from one sample sequenced in a study of T-cell reconstitution after alpha-beta-depleted transplantation in children. Unique molecular identifiers were used in preparing the TCRbeta library. One entry per CDR3 protein results from TCRdb running MiXCR on the PCR reads. The repertoire holds 450,000 to 600,000 distinct CDR3 sequences, with approximately 20% as singletons. The source was PBMCs from the stem cell graft donor, collected from the stem cell graft. Receptor source: a human donor who donated a stem cell graft to a child with acute lymphoblastic leukemia.

This rearrangement joins TRBV12-3 or TRBV12-4 to TRBJ2-1; 10 nucleotides align to TRBD2. Trimming took 2 bases from V and 6 from J; bases not matched to a gene: 1. The CDR3 loop spans 14 amino acids. Here the CDR3 DNA reads TGTGCCAGCAGTTTAAGCGGGGGGGCCAATGAGCAGTTCTTC. It specifies CASSLSGGANEQFF.

V usage is TRBV29-1 and J usage is TRBJ2-7; D is uncertain. Looked up from germline, CDR1 is SQVTM and CDR2 is ANQGSEA. Trimming took 3 bases from V and 3 from J, leaving 18 bases between them. This CDR3 region has 15 residues. CDR3 sequence reads: CSVENWKGSNYEQYF. In DNA, the CDR3 is TGCAGCGTTGAGAATTGGAAGGGATCGAACTACGAGCAGTACTTC.

In this sample, this clonotype turned up a few times. The chain joins TRBV5-5 to TRBJ2-7; the D is unclear. CDR3 length equals 15 residues. Per germline, CDR1 SGHKS and CDR2 YYEKEE (reference sequence). Trimming left V 0 bases short and J 6 bases short, with 16 bases between. The CDR3 DNA reads as TGTGCCAGCAGCTTGGATCCGATGCACACCGGCGAGCAGTACTTC. It specifies CASSLDPMHTGEQYF.

This clonotype appeared a few times. The chain has TRBV29-1 and TRBJ2-5, with D unresolved. Deletions cut 3 bases from V and 3 bases from J, with 14 bases between. The CDR3 loop spans 14 amino acids. Germline V gives CDR1 SQVTM, CDR2 ANQGSEA. CDR3 loop: CSVDGSWSKETQYF. The CDR3 nucleotides read TGCAGCGTTGACGGTTCCTGGTCTAAAGAGACCCAGTACTTC.

V is TRBV4-1 and J is TRBJ1-5, with a possible D match to TRBD1 (5 bases). Germline V gene lookup returns CDR1 MGHRA and CDR2 YSYEKL. V lost 3 bases to trimming and J lost 2 bases, with 11 bases between them. The CDR3 spans 15 residues. CDR3 loop: CASSQRGNGNQPQHF. The CDR3 DNA sequence: TGCGCCAGCAGCCAGAGGGGTAATGGCAATCAGCCCCAGCATTTT.

V is TRBV5-1 and J is TRBJ1-3; D ambiguous. CDR3 length: 17 residues. The V and J ends lost 0 bases and 0 bases respectively, with 13 bases between them. The V gene's germline CDR1 is SGHRS and CDR2 YFSETQ. CDR3 region: CASSLGLDWSSGNTIYF. The CDR3 DNA reads TGCGCCAGCAGCTTGGGACTCGACTGGAGCTCTGGAAACACCATATATTTT.

This sequence joins TRBV11-1 and TRBJ1-1; no clear D gene. The CDR3 runs to 14 residues. Trimming took 0 bases from V and 1 from J, leaving 6 bases between them. Germline CDR1 reads SGHAT; CDR2 reads FQDESV (reference sequence). Here the CDR3 reads CASSLAYANTEAFF. In nucleotides, the CDR3 is TGTGCCAGCAGCTTAGCGTATGCGAACACTGAAGCTTTCTTT.

This chain uses TRBV4-1 with TRBJ2-1; the match to TRBD2 covers 9 bases. Trimming removed 1 base from V and 7 bases from J; junction bases left unmatched: 14. This CDR3 region has 18 residues. CDR1 and CDR2 (germline): MGHRA, YSYEKL. This CDR3 is CASSQAQLASGIMNEQFF. The CDR3 nucleotides read TGCGCCAGCAGCCAAGCGCAATTGGCTAGCGGGATTATGAATGAGCAGTTCTTC.

This clonotype came up a few times. The CDR3 region is CASSPLLASQGASEQFF. Here the CDR3 DNA reads TGTGCCAGCTCACCTCTACTGGCGTCTCAGGGGGCGAGTGAGCAGTTCTTC. V and J are TRBV18 and TRBJ2-1, with 8 bases matching TRBD1. Germline CDR1 reads KGHSH; CDR2 reads LQKENI. The CDR3 extends over 17 amino acids. The V segment lost 3 bases and the J segment 9 bases; nucleotides outside the gene matches: 16. Based on the CDR3 plus reference TRBV18 and TRBJ2-1, the full variable domain is NAGVMQNPRHLVRRRGQEARLRCSPMKGHSHVYWYRQLPEEGLKFMVYLQKENIIDESGMPKERFSAEFPKEGPSILRIQQVVRGDSAAYFCASSPLLASQGASEQFFGPGTRLTVL.

J is TRBJ2-3 and V is TRBV6-5, with TRBD1 as a possible D gene (5 bases). This CDR3 comprises 17 residues. Germline V CDR1 and CDR2: MNHEY, SVGAGI. V was clipped by 0 bases and J by 2 bases, with 15 bases between them. The CDR3 bases are TGTGCCAGCAGTTACTCCGGCAGGGCCACAACCACAGATACGCAGTATTTT. It is translated as CASSYSGRATTTDTQYF.

V and J are TRBV11-2 and TRBJ2-1; tentative D call: TRBD1 (6 bases). Per the germline V gene, CDR1 is SGHAT and CDR2 is FQNNGV. The V end was cut by 5 bases, the J end by 0 bases, with 14 bases between. The CDR3 covers 16 residues. Here the CDR3 reads CASSRDRFSSYNEQFF. The DNA for the CDR3 is TGTGCCAGCAGCAGAGACAGGTTCAGCTCCTACAATGAGCAGTTCTTC.

The chain uses TRBV3-1 and TRBJ2-7, with D unresolved. The V end was cut by 1 base, the J end by 3 bases, with 13 bases between. The germline V gene encodes CDR1 LGHDT and CDR2 YNNKEL (reference sequence). This CDR3 is built from 15 residues. The DNA of the CDR3 is TGTGCCAGCAGCCAAGCGGGCGGTCTTGACTACGAGCAGTACTTC. This translates into CASSQAGGLDYEQYF.

A remark on this clonotype: An end of the junction does not agree with germline; a read error may underlie this. The rearrangement links TRBV29-1 to TRBJ1-2; TRBD1 might be the D (5 bases). CDR1 and CDR2 from the germline V gene are SQVTM and ANQGSEA. There are 11 residues in the CDR3. The CDR3 is CSVGDHRRLSF. CDR3 DNA: TGCAGCGTCGGGGACCACCGTAGGCTATCCTTC. The full variable domain, its missing parts supplied by reference TRBV29-1 and TRBJ1-2, is SAVISQKPSRDICQRGTSLTIQCQVDSQVTMMFWYRQQPGQSLTLIATANQGSEATYESGFVIDKFPISRPNLTFSTLTVSNMSPEDSSIYLCSVGDHRRLSFGSGTRLTVV.

The chain combines TRBV15 with TRBJ1-3; the D is unclear. This CDR3 has 13 amino acids. With 4 bases removed from V and 4 bases from J, the gap between germline ends came to 8 bases. The V gene's germline CDR1 is LNHNV and CDR2 YYDKDF (reference sequence). The CDR3 is CATSISSGNTIYF. In DNA form, the CDR3 reads TGTGCCACCAGCATATCATCGGGAAACACCATATATTTT.

This CDR3 reads CSVVGSNSAGANVLTF. The CDR3 bases are TGCAGCGTTGTGGGGAGCAACAGTGCTGGGGCCAACGTCCTGACTTTC. This chain links TRBV29-1 with TRBJ2-6; TRBD2 might be the D (5 bases). The CDR3 is made up of 16 amino acids. The V end was cut by 4 bases, the J end by 2 bases, with 15 bases between. Germline CDR1 SQVTM, CDR2 ANQGSEA.

This clonotype was seen more than once but under ten times. The chain combines TRBV18 with TRBJ1-5; D may be TRBD1 (6 bases). This CDR3 spans 15 amino acids. In germline, CDR1 is KGHSH, CDR2 LQKENI. V lost 2 bases and J lost 6, with 14 bases in between. The CDR3 region is CASSPSLQGGQPQHF. In DNA form, the CDR3 reads TGTGCCAGCTCACCAAGTTTACAGGGAGGTCAGCCCCAGCATTTT.

The rearrangement joins TRBV5-5 to TRBJ1-1, with unresolved D. The CDR3 contains 13 residues. Germline CDR1 SGHKS, CDR2 YYEKEE (reference sequence). Between the trimmed V and J ends, which lost 0 bases and 6 bases, there was a span of 9 bases. The chain's CDR3 is CASSLVRQAEAFF. CDR3 nucleotides: TGTGCCAGCAGCTTGGTACGGCAGGCTGAAGCTTTCTTT.

The rearrangement uses TRBV4-2 and TRBJ2-2; D is uncertain. Germline V gene data show CDR1 as LGHNA and CDR2 as YNFKEQ. V lost 5 bases, J lost 5 bases, and 9 bases lay in between. The CDR3 sequence is 13 residues long. The CDR3 loop is CASSTGVTGELFF. In nucleotides, the CDR3 is TGTGCCAGCAGCACTGGGGTTACCGGGGAGCTGTTTTTT.

Only a few counts were recorded for this clonotype. The V gene is TRBV10-3, the J gene TRBJ1-1; no firm D call. The germline CDR1 and CDR2 sequences are ENHRY and SYGVKD. This CDR3 region has 17 residues. Trimming removed 10 bases at V and 0 bases at J, with 24 bases between. CDR3 loop: CATAPMRPQLMNTEAFF. CDR3 nucleotides: TGTGCCACCGCCCCGATGAGGCCGCAACTCATGAACACTGAAGCTTTCTTT.